The 5 T cell receptor beta chains below all came from one sample that was sequenced in a study of regulatory T cells in long-lasting Graves disease. Investigators prepared the TCR beta libraries by applying iRepertoire HTBI primers and Arm-PCR of CDR3 regions. MiXCR, run by TCRdb on the multiplex PCR reads, gives a single entry per CDR3 protein. The data contain about 380,000 distinct CDR3 sequences, roughly a sixth of them singletons. As to time point: newly diagnosed GD, antithyroid drugs for less than 3 months. PBMC-derived RNA was used for the TCR library. The sequenced sample was peripheral blood mononuclear cells (PBMCs), obtained at new diagnosis, from a patient treated with antithyroid drugs. The receptors derive from a female donor with Graves disease.

This clonotype has ten or more counts. V gene TRBV4-1 combines with J gene TRBJ1-1; D remains ambiguous. Germline-derived CDR1 and CDR2 are MGHRA and YSYEKL. The CDR3 has 16 amino acids. V was cut by 0 bases and J by 5 bases, with 16 bases left in between. This CDR3 reads CASSQERVGYGTEAFF. The DNA for the CDR3 is TGCGCCAGCAGCCAAGAGCGTGTAGGGTATGGGACTGAAGCTTTCTTT.

At least ten counts were recorded for this clonotype. The rearrangement uses TRBV20-1 and TRBJ2-3, with D tentatively TRBD1 (5 bases). This CDR3 spans 15 amino acids. Trimming cost V 5 bases and J 3 bases, with 18 bases left between them. In germline, CDR1 is DFQATT, CDR2 SNEGSKA (reference sequence). The CDR3 sequence: CSAAQGLVMTDTQYF. CDR3 nucleotides: TGCAGTGCTGCTCAGGGATTGGTGATGACAGATACGCAGTATTTT.

In its sample, this clonotype was seen a few times. The chain is built from TRBV5-1 and TRBJ1-5; maybe TRBD1 (5 bases). Trimming shortened V by 0 bases and J by 4 bases, and 11 bases separated the two germline ends. The CDR3 runs 15 residues. Germline CDR1 is SGHRS and CDR2 is YFSETQ. CDR3 sequence reads: CASSLEGDRNQPQHF. In DNA, the CDR3 is TGCGCCAGCAGCTTGGAAGGGGACCGAAATCAGCCCCAGCATTTT. Supplemented by reference TRBV5-1 and TRBJ1-5, the full variable domain reads KAGVTQTPRYLIKTRGQQVTLSCSPISGHRSVSWYQQTPGQGLQFLFEYFSETQRNKGNFPGRFSGRQFSNSRSEMNVSTLELGDSALYLCASSLEGDRNQPQHFGDGTRLSIL.

This clonotype was recorded many times. The rearrangement links TRBV7-2 to TRBJ2-3; 7 bases align to TRBD2. CDR1 is SGHTA, CDR2 FQGNSA, per germline. V shed 5 bases, J shed 2 bases, and the junction held 7 bases outside the gene matches. The CDR3 spans 15 residues. CDR3 sequence reads: CASSPGRGPTDTQYF. The CDR3, as DNA: TGTGCCAGCAGCCCGGGGAGGGGACCCACAGATACGCAGTATTTT.

The chain links TRBV3-1 to TRBJ1-3, with TRBD1 matching over 8 bases. The germline CDR1 and CDR2 sequences are LGHDT and YNNKEL (reference sequence). The J segment lost 5 bases and the V segment lost 4 bases, leaving 7 bases of the junction unmatched. This CDR3 contains 15 residues. In DNA, the CDR3 is TGTGCCAGCAGCCCTAGGGACAGGTCAAGAAACACCATATATTTT. This sequence encodes CASSPRDRSRNTIYF.